This T cell receptor (beta chain) was retrieved from a study of CD8 T cells in Susac syndrome. About 0.45 to 1 ug RNA was reverse transcribed with random hexamers. A multiplex approach, immunoSEQ multiplex PCR, amplified TCR beta CDR3 across 54 Vbeta and 13 Jbeta. From the immunoSEQ multiplex PCR reads, TCRdb called clonotypes with MiXCR, one entry per CDR3 protein. The table shows approximately 200,000 distinct CDR3 sequences, with more than 85% occurring only once. The CDR3 contains 13 residues. The V end lost 5 bases, the J end lost 9 bases, and 17 bases lay between the germline ends. Germline CDR1 reads GTSNPN; CDR2 reads SVGIG (reference sequence). The multiple sclerosis controls, all treatment-naive patients, had relapsing-remitting disease that was stable or active. The TEMRA cells underwent FACS enrichment, while the CD8+ and CD4+ T cells underwent negative isolation.

Sequencing used CD4+ T cells from PBMCs. This TCR derives from a human donor with multiple sclerosis. The chain is built from TRBV30 and TRBJ1-5; tentative D call: TRBD1 (6 bases). The CDR3 nucleotides read TGTGCCTGGGAATCAACAGGGCGAGGGCCCCAGCATTTT. Its translation is CAWESTGRGPQHF.